The source of this T cell receptor (beta chain) is a study of beta chain features in type 1 diabetes. The study reverse transcribed the entire isolated RNA, so it sequenced expressed TCRB transcripts. Sequencing used immunoSEQ multiplex PCR; TCRdb keeps in-frame clones, though not all of them. The table lists approximately 140,000 clones, about 7% of them singletons, with under 1.5% in the top ten. Germline V lookup: CDR1 SNHLY, CDR2 FYNNEI. The V and J ends lost 4 bases and 4 bases, in that order; junction bases with no gene match: 5. This CDR3 comprises 15 residues. In this sample, this clone turned up a few times.

This clonotype was obtained from a woman aged 30 to 39 in good health. The V and J genes are TRBV2 and TRBJ2-2; 8 positions match TRBD1. Sequenced material: central memory CD4+ T cells from blood. The CDR3 DNA sequence: TGTGCCAGCAGTGGGACAGGGACGGTCACCGGGGAGCTGTTTTTT. Residues: CASSGTGTVTGELFF.